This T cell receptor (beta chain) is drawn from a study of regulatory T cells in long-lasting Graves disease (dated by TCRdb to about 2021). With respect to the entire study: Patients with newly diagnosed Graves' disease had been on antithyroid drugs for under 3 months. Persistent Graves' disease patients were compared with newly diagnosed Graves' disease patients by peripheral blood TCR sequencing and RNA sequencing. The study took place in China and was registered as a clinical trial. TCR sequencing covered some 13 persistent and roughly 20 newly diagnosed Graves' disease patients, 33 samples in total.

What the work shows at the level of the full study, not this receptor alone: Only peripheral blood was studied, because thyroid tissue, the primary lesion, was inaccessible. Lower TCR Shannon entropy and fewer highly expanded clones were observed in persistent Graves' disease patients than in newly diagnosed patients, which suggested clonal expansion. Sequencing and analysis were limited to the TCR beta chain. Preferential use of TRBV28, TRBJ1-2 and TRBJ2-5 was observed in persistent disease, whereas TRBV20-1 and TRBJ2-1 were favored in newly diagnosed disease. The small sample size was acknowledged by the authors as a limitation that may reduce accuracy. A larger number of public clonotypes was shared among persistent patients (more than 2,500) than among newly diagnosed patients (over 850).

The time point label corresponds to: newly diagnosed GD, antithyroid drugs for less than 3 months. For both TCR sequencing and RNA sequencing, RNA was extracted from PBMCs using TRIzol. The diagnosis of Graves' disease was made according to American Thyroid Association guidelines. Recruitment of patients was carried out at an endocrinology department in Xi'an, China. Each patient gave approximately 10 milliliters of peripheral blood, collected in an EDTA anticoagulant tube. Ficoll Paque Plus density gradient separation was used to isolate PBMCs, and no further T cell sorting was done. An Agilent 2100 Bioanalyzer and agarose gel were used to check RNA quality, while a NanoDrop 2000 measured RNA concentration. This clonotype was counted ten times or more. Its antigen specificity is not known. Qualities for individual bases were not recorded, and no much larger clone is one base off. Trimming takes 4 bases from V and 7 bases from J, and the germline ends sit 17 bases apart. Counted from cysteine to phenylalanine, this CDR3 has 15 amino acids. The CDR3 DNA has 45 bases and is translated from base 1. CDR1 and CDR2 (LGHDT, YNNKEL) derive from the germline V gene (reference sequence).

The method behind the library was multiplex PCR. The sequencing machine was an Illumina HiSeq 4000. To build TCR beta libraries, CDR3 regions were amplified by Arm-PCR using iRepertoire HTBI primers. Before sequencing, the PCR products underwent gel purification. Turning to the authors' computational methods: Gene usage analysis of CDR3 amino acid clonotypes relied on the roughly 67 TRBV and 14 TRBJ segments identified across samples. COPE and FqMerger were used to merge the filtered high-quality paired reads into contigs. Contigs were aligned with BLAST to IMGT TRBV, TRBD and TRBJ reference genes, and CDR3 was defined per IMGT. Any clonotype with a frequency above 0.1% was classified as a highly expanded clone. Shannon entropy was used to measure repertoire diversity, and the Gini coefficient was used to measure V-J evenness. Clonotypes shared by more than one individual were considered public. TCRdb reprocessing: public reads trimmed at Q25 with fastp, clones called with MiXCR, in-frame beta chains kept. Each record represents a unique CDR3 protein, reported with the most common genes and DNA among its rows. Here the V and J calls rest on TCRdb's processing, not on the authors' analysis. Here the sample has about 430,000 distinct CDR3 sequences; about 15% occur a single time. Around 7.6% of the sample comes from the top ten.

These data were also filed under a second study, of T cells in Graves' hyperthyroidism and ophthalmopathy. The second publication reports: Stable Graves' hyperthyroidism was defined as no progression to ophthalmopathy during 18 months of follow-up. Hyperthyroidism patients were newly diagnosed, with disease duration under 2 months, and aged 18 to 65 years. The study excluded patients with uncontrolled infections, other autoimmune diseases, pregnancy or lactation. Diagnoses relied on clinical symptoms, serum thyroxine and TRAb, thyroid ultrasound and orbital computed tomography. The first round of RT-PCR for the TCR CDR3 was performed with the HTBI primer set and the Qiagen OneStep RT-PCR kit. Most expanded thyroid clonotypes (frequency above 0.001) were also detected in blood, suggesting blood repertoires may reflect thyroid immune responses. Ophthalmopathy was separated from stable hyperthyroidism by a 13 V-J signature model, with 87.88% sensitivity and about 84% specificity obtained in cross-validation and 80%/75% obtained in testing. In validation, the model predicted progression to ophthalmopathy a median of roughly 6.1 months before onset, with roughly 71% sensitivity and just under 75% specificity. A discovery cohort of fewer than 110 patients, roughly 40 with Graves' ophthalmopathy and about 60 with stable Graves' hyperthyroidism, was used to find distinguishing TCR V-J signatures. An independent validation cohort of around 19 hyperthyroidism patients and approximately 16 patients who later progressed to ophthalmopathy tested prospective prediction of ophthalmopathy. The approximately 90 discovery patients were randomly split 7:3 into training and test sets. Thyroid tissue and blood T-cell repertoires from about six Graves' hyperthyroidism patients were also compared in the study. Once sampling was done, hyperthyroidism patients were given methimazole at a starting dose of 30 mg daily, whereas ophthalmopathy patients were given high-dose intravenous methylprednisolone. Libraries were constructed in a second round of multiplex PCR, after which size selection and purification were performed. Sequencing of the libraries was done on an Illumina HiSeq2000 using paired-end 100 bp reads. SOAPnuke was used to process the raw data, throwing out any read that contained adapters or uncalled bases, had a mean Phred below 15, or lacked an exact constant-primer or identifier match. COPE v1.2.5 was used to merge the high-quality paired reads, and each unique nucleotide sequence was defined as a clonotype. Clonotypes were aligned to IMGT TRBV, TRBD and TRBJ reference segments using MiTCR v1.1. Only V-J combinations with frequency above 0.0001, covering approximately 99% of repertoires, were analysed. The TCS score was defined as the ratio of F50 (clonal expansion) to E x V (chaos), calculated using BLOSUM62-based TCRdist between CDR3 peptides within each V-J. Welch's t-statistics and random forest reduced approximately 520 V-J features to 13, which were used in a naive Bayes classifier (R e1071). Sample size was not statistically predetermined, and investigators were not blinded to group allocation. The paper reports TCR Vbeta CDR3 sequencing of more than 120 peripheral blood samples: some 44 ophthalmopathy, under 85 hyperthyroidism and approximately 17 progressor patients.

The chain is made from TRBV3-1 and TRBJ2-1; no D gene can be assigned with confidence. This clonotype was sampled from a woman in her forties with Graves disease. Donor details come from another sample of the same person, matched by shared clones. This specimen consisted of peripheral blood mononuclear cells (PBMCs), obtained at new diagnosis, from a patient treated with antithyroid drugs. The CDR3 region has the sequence CASSPSGGVGNEQFF. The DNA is TGTGCCAGCAGCCCCTCGGGTGGCGTGGGTAATGAGCAGTTCTTC.